This is a list of T cell receptor beta chains from one sample in a study of T cells after yellow fever vaccination. TCRdb reanalysed the 5' RACE reads using MiXCR and keeps one entry per CDR3 protein. The table shows just under 600,000 distinct CDR3 sequences, with roughly 13% occurring only once. The sequences come from PBMCs, collected on the day of the yellow fever booster vaccination. These receptor sequences come from a young man who received the YFV17D yellow fever vaccine. The CDR3 runs from the conserved cysteine through the conserved F or W. The order of the fields is CDR3 protein, CDR3 DNA, J gene, clone size, V gene, D gene. A D gene is named only where the DNA matches it firmly. Expanded clones get a size class; other rows say once, few or many, or leave the size out.

CDR3aa: CASSLVIRDLDQPQHF
CDR3nt: TGTGCCAGCAGTTTGGTTATCCGGGACTTGGATCAGCCCCAGCATTTT
j_gene: TRBJ1-5
abundance: NA
v_gene: TRBV12-3/TRBV12-4
d_gene: NA

CDR3aa: CASSRLEPDTQYF
CDR3nt: TGTGCCAGCAGCCGACTGGAACCAGATACGCAGTATTTT
j_gene: TRBJ2-3
abundance: NA
v_gene: TRBV7-9
d_gene: NA

CDR3aa: CSAGTSGSLEQFF
CDR3nt: TGCAGTGCAGGGACTAGCGGGAGCCTTGAGCAGTTCTTC
j_gene: TRBJ2-1
abundance: few
v_gene: TRBV20-1
d_gene: TRBD2

CDR3aa: CASSNPAGTSDYEQYF
CDR3nt: TGTGCCAGCAGCAATCCGGCCGGGACTAGTGACTACGAGCAGTACTTC
j_gene: TRBJ2-7
abundance: many
v_gene: TRBV21-1
d_gene: NA

CDR3aa: CASSVVARTDTQYF
CDR3nt: TGTGCCAGCAGCGTAGTAGCGCGGACAGATACGCAGTATTTT
j_gene: TRBJ2-3
abundance: once
v_gene: TRBV9
d_gene: NA

CDR3aa: CASSWGAGTGAYEQYF
CDR3nt: TGTGCCAGCAGTTGGGGGGCCGGGACAGGAGCATACGAGCAGTACTTC
j_gene: TRBJ2-7
abundance: NA
v_gene: TRBV6-5
d_gene: TRBD1

CDR3aa: CASSLLGRENTGELFF
CDR3nt: TGTGCCAGCAGCTTGTTAGGGAGGGAGAACACCGGGGAGCTGTTTTTT
j_gene: TRBJ2-2
abundance: NA
v_gene: TRBV5-6
d_gene: TRBD2

CDR3aa: CASTAGGFYEQFF
CDR3nt: TGTGCCAGTACCGCAGGGGGCTTCTATGAGCAGTTCTTC
j_gene: TRBJ2-1
abundance: NA
v_gene: TRBV19
d_gene: TRBD1

CDR3aa: CAISSATGSYNEQFF
CDR3nt: TGTGCCATCTCGAGCGCCACGGGGTCCTACAATGAGCAGTTCTTC
j_gene: TRBJ2-1
abundance: few
v_gene: TRBV10-3
d_gene: NA

CDR3aa: CASRGQSSYEQYF
CDR3nt: TGTGCCAGTAGGGGACAAAGCTCCTACGAGCAGTACTTC
j_gene: TRBJ2-7
abundance: NA
v_gene: TRBV19
d_gene: NA

CDR3aa: CASSRERVGQPQHF
CDR3nt: TGCGCCAGCAGCCGGGAAAGGGTGGGTCAGCCCCAGCATTTT
j_gene: TRBJ1-5
abundance: many
v_gene: TRBV4-3
d_gene: NA

CDR3aa: CSARIRQSSYNEQFF
CDR3nt: TGCAGTGCTAGAATTAGACAGAGCTCCTACAATGAGCAGTTCTTC
j_gene: TRBJ2-1
abundance: few
v_gene: TRBV20-1
d_gene: NA

CDR3aa: CATSDPAENNEQFF
CDR3nt: TGTGCCACCAGTGATCCAGCGGAGAACAATGAGCAGTTCTTC
j_gene: TRBJ2-1
abundance: few
v_gene: TRBV24-1
d_gene: NA

CDR3aa: CASSFERRYTEAFF
CDR3nt: TGTGCCAGCAGTTTCGAGCGACGTTACACTGAAGCTTTCTTT
j_gene: TRBJ1-1
abundance: NA
v_gene: TRBV6-5
d_gene: NA

CDR3aa: CSARGQGGIDTQYF
CDR3nt: TGCAGTGCTAGGGGACAGGGGGGGATAGATACGCAGTATTTT
j_gene: TRBJ2-3
abundance: NA
v_gene: TRBV20-1
d_gene: TRBD1

CDR3aa: CASSETGDGYGYTF
CDR3nt: TGTGCCAGCTCAGAGACAGGGGATGGCTATGGCTACACCTTC
j_gene: TRBJ1-2
abundance: few
v_gene: TRBV18
d_gene: TRBD1

CDR3aa: CAWGDEQYF
CDR3nt: TGTGCCTGGGGAGACGAGCAGTACTTC
j_gene: TRBJ2-7
abundance: NA
v_gene: TRBV30
d_gene: NA

CDR3aa: CASSSTGTATYEQYF
CDR3nt: TGTGCCAGCAGCTCGACCGGGACAGCCACCTACGAGCAGTACTTC
j_gene: TRBJ2-7
abundance: many
v_gene: TRBV12-3/TRBV12-4
d_gene: TRBD1

CDR3aa: CASSPQGGLEQYF
CDR3nt: TGTGCCAGCAGCCCCCAAGGGGGGCTGGAGCAGTACTTC
j_gene: TRBJ2-7
abundance: few
v_gene: TRBV7-9
d_gene: NA

CDR3aa: CSARLALSGNTEAFF
CDR3nt: TGCAGTGCCAGGCTAGCCCTATCGGGAAACACTGAAGCTTTCTTT
j_gene: TRBJ1-1
abundance: NA
v_gene: TRBV20-1
d_gene: NA

CDR3aa: CSAKTGAMNTEAFF
CDR3nt: TGCAGCGCAAAGACAGGGGCCATGAACACTGAAGCTTTCTTT
j_gene: TRBJ1-1
abundance: NA
v_gene: TRBV29-1
d_gene: TRBD1

CDR3aa: CASKHLQGIGPNYGYTF
CDR3nt: TGTGCCAGCAAACATTTACAGGGGATCGGGCCCAATTATGGCTACACCTTC
j_gene: TRBJ1-2
abundance: many
v_gene: TRBV27
d_gene: TRBD1

CDR3aa: CASSADRYEQYF
CDR3nt: TGTGCCAGCAGCGCGGACAGGTACGAGCAGTACTTC
j_gene: TRBJ2-7
abundance: NA
v_gene: TRBV5-6
d_gene: TRBD1

CDR3aa: CASSVHVDRETQYF
CDR3nt: TGTGCCAGCAGCGTCCACGTCGACAGAGAGACCCAGTACTTC
j_gene: TRBJ2-5
abundance: NA
v_gene: TRBV9
d_gene: NA

CDR3aa: CASTIAGAADTQYF
CDR3nt: TGTGCCAGCACTATAGCGGGAGCCGCGGATACGCAGTATTTT
j_gene: TRBJ2-3
abundance: NA
v_gene: TRBV28
d_gene: TRBD2

CDR3aa: CASSLVVGEAFF
CDR3nt: TGTGCCAGCAGTTTAGTGGTCGGAGAAGCTTTCTTT
j_gene: TRBJ1-1
abundance: few
v_gene: TRBV12-3/TRBV12-4
d_gene: NA

CDR3aa: CASSQMAGVGNEQFF
CDR3nt: TGTGCCAGCAGTCAAATGGCGGGAGTAGGAAATGAGCAGTTCTTC
j_gene: TRBJ2-1
abundance: few
v_gene: TRBV11-2
d_gene: TRBD2

CDR3aa: CASSPNQVRNEQFF
CDR3nt: TGCGCCAGCAGCCCTAACCAAGTGCGCAATGAGCAGTTCTTC
j_gene: TRBJ2-1
abundance: NA
v_gene: TRBV5-1
d_gene: NA

CDR3aa: CSASTPPGSYEQYF
CDR3nt: TGCAGTGCTAGTACCCCCCCCGGGAGCTACGAGCAGTACTTC
j_gene: TRBJ2-7
abundance: NA
v_gene: TRBV20-1
d_gene: NA

CDR3aa: CASSPTPRQGTGELFF
CDR3nt: TGTGCCAGCTCACCAACCCCGAGGCAGGGCACCGGGGAGCTGTTTTTT
j_gene: TRBJ2-2
abundance: NA
v_gene: TRBV18
d_gene: NA

CDR3aa: CASSQPGLAGAARRLFF
CDR3nt: TGCGCCAGCAGCCAACCCGGACTAGCGGGGGCCGCCAGGAGGTTGTTCTTC
j_gene: TRBJ2-1
abundance: NA
v_gene: TRBV4-1
d_gene: TRBD2